This T cell receptor beta chain originates from a study of regulatory T cells in long-lasting Graves disease. Comments on this clonotype: Its antigen is not known.

Both iRepertoire HTBI primers and Arm-PCR of CDR3 regions were used to build the TCR beta libraries. TCRdb re-called the multiplex PCR reads through MiXCR, storing one row per CDR3 protein. The sample has some 500,000 distinct CDR3 sequences, about 13% seen once; the top ten hold 8.5% to 10%. Study-wide findings and caveats: Newly diagnosed Graves' patients exceeded persistent ones in TCR diversity.

The CDR3 length is 14 residues. V was clipped by 6 bases and J by 3 bases; unmatched bases: 5. Germline V gene sequence: CDR1 SQVTM, CDR2 ANQGSEA. The sample's time point: newly diagnosed GD, antithyroid drugs for less than 3 months. From RNA extracted from PBMCs, the TCR library was made. The same data also went into a second study, on T cells in Graves' hyperthyroidism and ophthalmopathy. That publication notes: Carried out on the TCR CDR3, a first-round RT-PCR used the HTBI primer set. Among thyroid clonotypes expanded above 0.001, most also appeared in blood.

The clonotype was recovered from a man younger than 45 with Graves disease. The starting material was peripheral blood mononuclear cells (PBMCs), obtained at new diagnosis, from a patient treated with antithyroid drugs. The chain is built from TRBV29-1 and TRBJ1-3, with 10 bases aligning to TRBD1. DNA of the CDR3: TGCAGCGTGGGACAGGGGCGGAGTGGAAACACCATATATTTT. Amino acids: CSVGQGRSGNTIYF.